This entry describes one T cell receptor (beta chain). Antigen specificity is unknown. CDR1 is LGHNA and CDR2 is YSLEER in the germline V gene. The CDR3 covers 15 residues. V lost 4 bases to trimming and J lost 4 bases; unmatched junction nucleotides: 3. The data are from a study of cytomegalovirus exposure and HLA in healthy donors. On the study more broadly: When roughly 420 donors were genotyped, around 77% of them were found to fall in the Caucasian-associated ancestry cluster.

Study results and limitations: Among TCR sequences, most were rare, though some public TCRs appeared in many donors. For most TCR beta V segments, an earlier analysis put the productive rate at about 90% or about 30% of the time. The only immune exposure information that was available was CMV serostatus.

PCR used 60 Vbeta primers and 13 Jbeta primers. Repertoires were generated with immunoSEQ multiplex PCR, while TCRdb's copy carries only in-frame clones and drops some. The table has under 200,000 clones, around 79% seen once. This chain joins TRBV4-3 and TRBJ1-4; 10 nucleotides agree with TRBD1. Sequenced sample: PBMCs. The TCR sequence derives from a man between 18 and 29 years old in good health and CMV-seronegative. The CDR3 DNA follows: TGCGCCAGCAGCCGCGGGACAGGGGATAATGAAAAACTGTTTTTT. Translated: CASSRGTGDNEKLFF.